This TCR beta chain was retrieved from a study of regulatory T cells in long-lasting Graves disease. CDR3 length equals 14 residues. CDR1 and CDR2 from the germline V gene are SGDLS and YYNGEE. V dropped 3 bases and J dropped 0 bases, with 6 bases sitting between them. Time point reported: newly diagnosed GD, antithyroid drugs for less than 3 months. PBMC-extracted RNA yielded the TCR library. Around 10 milliliters of peripheral blood were drawn into EDTA tubes. Arm-PCR of CDR3 regions and iRepertoire HTBI primers were used to build TCR beta libraries. TCRdb reprocessed the multiplex PCR reads with MiXCR, giving one entry per CDR3 protein. The sample records a few hundred thousand distinct CDR3 sequences, roughly a fifth being singletons.

The sample consisted of peripheral blood mononuclear cells (PBMCs), taken at new diagnosis, from a patient treated with antithyroid drugs. This chain joins TRBV9 and TRBJ2-2; the D is unclear. This clonotype was sampled from a female donor with Graves disease. The CDR3 loop reads CASSGQANTGELFF. The DNA of the CDR3 is TGTGCCAGCAGCGGGCAGGCGAACACCGGGGAGCTGTTTTTT. The full variable domain, with the rest looked up from reference TRBV9 and TRBJ2-2, is DSGVTQTPKHLITATGQRVTLRCSPRSGDLSVYWYQQSLDQGLQFLIQYYNGEERAKGNILERFSAQQFPDLHSELNLSSLELGDSALYFCASSGQANTGELFFGEGSRLTVL.